These 7 T cell receptor beta chains originate from one sample sequenced in a study of monozygotic twins with inflammatory bowel disease (dated by TCRdb to the late 2010s). Library preparation employed 5' RACE. Instrument on record: Illumina HiSeq 2500. The reads, reprocessed by TCRdb, yield one row per CDR3 protein sequence and no DNA. The sample table records some 200,000 distinct CDR3 sequences. The biggest ten clones account for roughly 1.5% of the sample. What was sequenced was blood. The receptor set was obtained from a human donor with ulcerative colitis or Crohn's disease, or a healthy co-twin of an affected twin (not recorded which).

The rearrangement joins TRBV7-7 to TRBJ2-7; as DNA is missing, the TRBD2 call by TCRdb cannot be tested. Germline V gene lookup returns CDR1 SSHAT and CDR2 FNYEAQ (reference sequence). This CDR3 is built from 14 residues. CDR3 amino acids: CASSPGTYSYEQYF.

CDR3 amino acids: CSGQQLNTEAFF. The V and J genes are TRBV29-1 and TRBJ1-1. This CDR3 has 12 amino acids. Germline V gene data show CDR1 as SQVTM and CDR2 as ANQGSEA.

V usage is TRBV11-2 and J usage is TRBJ2-5; lacking DNA, the TRBD1 call made by TCRdb goes unchecked. The germline gives CDR1 SGHAT, CDR2 FQNNGV. The CDR3 extends over 16 amino acids. The CDR3 sequence: CASSPGQGGDQETQYF.

V usage is TRBV5-5 and J usage is TRBJ2-1. This CDR3 region has 12 residues. Germline V gene lookup returns CDR1 SGHKS and CDR2 YYEKEE (reference sequence). The CDR3 sequence: CASSLVQNEQFF.

The chain recombines TRBV4-1 with TRBJ2-5; checking the TCRdb D call of TRBD2 is not possible without DNA. The CDR3 is 15 amino acids. CDR1 and CDR2 (germline): MGHRA, YSYEKL. The CDR3 protein is CASSQLGLNSETQYF.

The genes are TRBV29-1 and TRBJ2-3; TCRdb outputs TRBD1, but without DNA this stays unchecked. Germline loops: CDR1 SQVTM, CDR2 ANQGSEA. The CDR3 sequence is 12 residues long. The CDR3 protein is CSVLGPPDTQYF.

The chain combines TRBV5-1 with TRBJ2-2; the D call of TRBD1 rests on TCRdb alone, since no DNA is present to check it. Germline V gene lookup returns CDR1 SGHRS and CDR2 YFSETQ. This CDR3 region has 15 residues. CDR3 amino acids: CASSLRQGNTGELFF.